This T cell receptor (beta chain) came from a study of Ad26.COV2.S vaccination and SARS-CoV-2 variants. As for the study in general: A participant enrolled in the COV1001 Ad26.COV2.S trial arm provided the sample. Intramuscular Ad26.COV2.S doses were given once or twice, 56 days apart. Study conclusions and caveats: Vaccine recipients and placebo recipients showed similar non-spike TCR breadth.

The sample's treatment: over 15 received Ad26.COV2.S at low or high dose, single or two shots; 5 received placebo; per-sample allocation not given. Each sample was drawn 63 days after the first injection (of vaccine or placebo). This vaccine is an Ad26 vector that expresses the Wuhan-strain SARS-CoV-2 spike. The germline CDR1 and CDR2 sequences are MGHDK and SYGVNS. The CDR3 runs to 15 residues. V was shortened by 6 bases and J by 2 bases, with 14 bases between the two germline ends. As concerns this clone: The target antigen is unknown.

Libraries were prepared by immunoSEQ multiplex PCR; TCRdb keeps only in-frame clonotypes and omits some of them. The sample contains about 400,000 clones, about 89% of which appear only once. The chain has TRBV25-1 and TRBJ2-1, with D possibly TRBD2 on 6 matching bases. The specimen was peripheral blood, collected in a trial of Ad26.COV2.S vaccine versus placebo. This receptor was identified in a person between 18 and 65 years old who received the Ad26.COV2.S COVID-19 vaccine or a placebo. The CDR3 here is CASSVRRGPYNEQFF. Here the CDR3 DNA reads TGTGCCAGCAGCGTTAGGCGGGGTCCCTACAATGAGCAGTTCTTC. The whole variable domain, remainder taken from reference TRBV25-1 and TRBJ2-1, is EADIYQTPRYLVIGTGKKITLECSQTMGHDKMYWYQQDPGMELHLIHYSYGVNSTEKGDLSSESTVSRIRTEHFPLTLESARPSHTSQYLCASSVRRGPYNEQFFGPGTRLTVL.